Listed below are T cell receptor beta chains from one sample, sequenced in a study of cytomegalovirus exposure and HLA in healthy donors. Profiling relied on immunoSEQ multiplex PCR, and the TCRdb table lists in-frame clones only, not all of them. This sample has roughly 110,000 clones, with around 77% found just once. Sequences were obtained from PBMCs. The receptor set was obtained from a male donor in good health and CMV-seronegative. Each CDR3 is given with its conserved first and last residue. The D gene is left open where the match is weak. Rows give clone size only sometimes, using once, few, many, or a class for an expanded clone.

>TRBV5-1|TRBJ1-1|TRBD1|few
CASSSGQMNTEAFF
TGCGCCAGCAGCTCGGGACAGATGAACACTGAAGCTTTCTTT
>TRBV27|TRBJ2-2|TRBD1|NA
CASSLGTVGTGELFF
TGTGCCAGCAGTTTAGGGACAGTTGGGACCGGGGAGCTGTTTTTT
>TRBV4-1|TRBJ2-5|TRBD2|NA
CASSQGASGALREQYF
TGCGCCAGCAGCCAAGGTGCTAGCGGGGCCCTCCGGGAGCAGTACTTC
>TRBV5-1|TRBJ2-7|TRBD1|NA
CASSLGTGSSYEQYF
TGCGCCAGCAGCTTGGGGACAGGGAGCTCCTACGAGCAGTACTTC
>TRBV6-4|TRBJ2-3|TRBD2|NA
CASRLAGMSTDTQYF
TGTGCCAGCAGACTAGCGGGCATGAGCACAGATACGCAGTATTTT
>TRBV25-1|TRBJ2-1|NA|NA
CASSESEQFF
TGTGCCAGCAGTGAGAGCGAGCAGTTCTTC
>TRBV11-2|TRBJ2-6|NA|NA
CASTITRQSVLPGANVLTF
TGTGCCAGCACCATCACTCGACAATCAGTTCTTCCTGGGGCCAACGTCCTGACTTTC
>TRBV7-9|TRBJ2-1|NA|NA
CASSFPHSGHRFYNEQFF
TGTGCCAGCAGCTTCCCCCACTCGGGACACCGATTTTACAATGAGCAGTTCTTC
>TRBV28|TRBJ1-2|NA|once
CASSFSGYGYTF
TGTGCCAGCAGTTTTTCGGGTTATGGCTACACCTTC
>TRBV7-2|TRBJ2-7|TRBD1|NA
CASSAQGAHEQYF
TGTGCCAGCAGCGCGCAGGGGGCACACGAGCAGTACTTC
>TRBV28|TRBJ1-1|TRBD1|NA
CASSLGQGLEAFF
TGTGCCAGCAGTTTAGGACAGGGCCTTGAAGCTTTCTTT
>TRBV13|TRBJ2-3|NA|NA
CASSSPEGYTDTQYF
TGTGCCAGCAGCTCCCCCGAGGGTTACACAGATACGCAGTATTTT
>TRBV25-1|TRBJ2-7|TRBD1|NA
CASSDSSGQGIYEQYF
TGTGCCAGCAGCGACTCCTCAGGACAGGGGATCTACGAGCAGTACTTC
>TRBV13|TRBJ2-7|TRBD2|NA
CASSSPAGGRYEQYF
TGTGCCAGCAGCTCCCCAGCGGGGGGGCGCTACGAGCAGTACTTC
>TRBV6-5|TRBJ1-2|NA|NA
CASREGAEGYTF
TGTGCCAGCAGAGAAGGAGCGGAGGGCTACACCTTC
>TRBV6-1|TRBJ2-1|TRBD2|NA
CASILAANYNEQFF
TGTGCCAGCATTCTAGCGGCGAACTACAATGAGCAGTTCTTC
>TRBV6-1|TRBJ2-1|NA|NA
CASRDTGRVYNEQFF
TGTGCCAGCAGGGATACAGGAAGGGTATACAATGAGCAGTTCTTC
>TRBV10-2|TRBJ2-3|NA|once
CASRLSGRTDTQYF
TGCGCCAGCAGATTGAGCGGAAGGACAGATACGCAGTATTTT
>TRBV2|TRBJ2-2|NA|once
CASIKQGNTGELFF
TGTGCCAGCATTAAACAGGGGAACACCGGGGAGCTGTTTTTT
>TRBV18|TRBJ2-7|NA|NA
CASSSGSTYEQYF
TGTGCCAGCTCATCTGGCAGTACCTACGAGCAGTACTTC
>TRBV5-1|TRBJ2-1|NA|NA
CASSFVTGRSYNEQFF
TGCGCCAGCAGCTTTGTGACAGGTCGATCCTACAATGAGCAGTTCTTC
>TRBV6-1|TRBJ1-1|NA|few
CASSGQDRNTEAFF
TGTGCCAGCAGTGGCCAAGACAGGAACACTGAAGCTTTCTTT
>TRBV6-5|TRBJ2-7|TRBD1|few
CASSYGTGGGYEQYF
TGTGCCAGCAGTTACGGGACAGGGGGTGGGTACGAGCAGTACTTC
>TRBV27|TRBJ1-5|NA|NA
CASSFLGGGGQPQHF
TGTGCCAGCAGTTTTCTGGGCGGGGGTGGTCAGCCCCAGCATTTT
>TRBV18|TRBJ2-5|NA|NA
CASSPSRLQVQETQYF
TGTGCCAGCTCACCATCTAGGTTACAGGTGCAAGAGACCCAGTACTTC
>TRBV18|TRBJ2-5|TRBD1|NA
CASLQDRGRQETQYF
TGTGCCAGCTTACAGGACAGGGGGCGTCAAGAGACCCAGTACTTC
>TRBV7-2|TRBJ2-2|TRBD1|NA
CASSILRGQGGDRELFF
TGTGCCAGCAGCATCCTTAGGGGACAGGGGGGTGACCGGGAGCTGTTTTTT
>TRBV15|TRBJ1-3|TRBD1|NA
CATSGRQGIGNTIYF
TGTGCCACCAGCGGGCGACAGGGGATTGGAAACACCATATATTTT
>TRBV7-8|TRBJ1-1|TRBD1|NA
CASSSSGGTEAFF
TGTGCCAGCAGCTCGTCAGGGGGCACTGAAGCTTTCTTT
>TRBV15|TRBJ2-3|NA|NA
CATSSNRGATDTQYF
TGTGCCACCAGCAGTAACCGGGGGGCCACAGATACGCAGTATTTT
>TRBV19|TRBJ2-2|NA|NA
CASRVGEIGELFF
TGTGCCAGTAGGGTCGGTGAAATCGGGGAGCTGTTTTTT
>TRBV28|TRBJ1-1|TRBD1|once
CASPNRGNTEAFF
TGTGCCAGCCCTAACAGGGGGAACACTGAAGCTTTCTTT
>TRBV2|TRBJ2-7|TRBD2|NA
CASSESLAGYYEQYF
TGTGCCAGCAGTGAAAGCCTAGCGGGTTACTACGAGCAGTACTTC
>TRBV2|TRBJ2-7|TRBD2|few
CASRLAGGVYEQYF
TGTGCCAGCAGATTAGCGGGAGGGGTCTACGAGCAGTACTTC
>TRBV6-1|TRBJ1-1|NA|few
CASNIQGRLNTEAFF
TGTGCCAGCAATATTCAGGGAAGGTTGAACACTGAAGCTTTCTTT
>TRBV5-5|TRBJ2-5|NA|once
CASSLEGGETQYF
TGTGCCAGCAGCTTAGAGGGCGGAGAGACCCAGTACTTC
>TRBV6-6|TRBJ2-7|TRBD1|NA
CASSAPGTGVYEQYF
TGTGCCAGCAGCGCCCCCGGGACAGGGGTCTACGAGCAGTACTTC
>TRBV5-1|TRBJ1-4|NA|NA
CASSLAGGRGEKLFF
TGCGCCAGCAGCTTGGCGGGGGGCCGGGGTGAAAAACTGTTTTTT
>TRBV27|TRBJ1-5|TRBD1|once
CASSSQGGGNQPQHF
TGTGCCAGCAGTTCCCAGGGGGGCGGCAATCAGCCCCAGCATTTT
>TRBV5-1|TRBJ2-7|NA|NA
CASSLAAGAVYEQYF
TGCGCCAGCAGCTTGGCTGCAGGGGCGGTTTACGAGCAGTACTTC
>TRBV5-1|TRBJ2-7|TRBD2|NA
CASSLEASGDLYEQYF
TGCGCCAGCAGCTTGGAGGCTAGCGGTGATCTATACGAGCAGTACTTC
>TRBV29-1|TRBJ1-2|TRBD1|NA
CSVVVQGPYNYGYTF
TGCAGCGTTGTGGTACAGGGGCCTTATAACTATGGCTACACCTTC
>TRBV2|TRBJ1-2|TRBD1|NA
CASSLGTDKANYGYTF
TGTGCCAGCAGCCTCGGGACAGACAAGGCTAACTATGGCTACACCTTC
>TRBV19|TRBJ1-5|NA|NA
CASLGGSVSNQPQHF
TGTGCCAGCCTTGGGGGGTCAGTTAGCAATCAGCCCCAGCATTTT
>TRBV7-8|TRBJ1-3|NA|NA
CASSNYRELSGNTIYF
TGTGCCAGCAGCAACTACCGGGAGCTCTCTGGAAACACCATATATTTT